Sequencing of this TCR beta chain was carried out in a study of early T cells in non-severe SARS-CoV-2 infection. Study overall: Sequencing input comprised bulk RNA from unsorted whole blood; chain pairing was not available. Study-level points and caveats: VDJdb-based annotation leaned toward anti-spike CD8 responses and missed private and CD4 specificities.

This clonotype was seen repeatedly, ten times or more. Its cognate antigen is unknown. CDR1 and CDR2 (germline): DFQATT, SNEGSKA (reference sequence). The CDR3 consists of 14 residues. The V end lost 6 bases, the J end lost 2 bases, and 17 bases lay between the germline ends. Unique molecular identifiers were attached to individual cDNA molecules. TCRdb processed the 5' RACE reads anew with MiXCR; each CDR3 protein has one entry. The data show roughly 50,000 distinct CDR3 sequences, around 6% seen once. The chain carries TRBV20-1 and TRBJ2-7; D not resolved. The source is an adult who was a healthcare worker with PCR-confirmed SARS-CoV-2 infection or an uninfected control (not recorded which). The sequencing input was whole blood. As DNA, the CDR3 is TGCAGTGCCCCCCCGGGTCCCCACACCTACGAGCAGTACTTC. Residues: CSAPPGPHTYEQYF.